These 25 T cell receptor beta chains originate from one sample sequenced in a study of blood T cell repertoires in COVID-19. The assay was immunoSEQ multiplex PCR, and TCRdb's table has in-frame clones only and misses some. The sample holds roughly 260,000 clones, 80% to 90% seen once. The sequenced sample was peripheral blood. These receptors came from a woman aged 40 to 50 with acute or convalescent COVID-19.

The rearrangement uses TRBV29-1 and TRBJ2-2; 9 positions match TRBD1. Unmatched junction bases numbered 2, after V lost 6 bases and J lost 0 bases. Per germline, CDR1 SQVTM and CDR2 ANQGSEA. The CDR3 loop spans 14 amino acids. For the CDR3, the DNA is TGCAGCGTCCGGACAGGGGCGAACACCGGGGAGCTGTTTTTT. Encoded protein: CSVRTGANTGELFF.

The CDR3 DNA follows: TGTGCCATCAGTGAGTCGGAGACAGGAGGAAACACCATATATTTT. Translating it yields CAISESETGGNTIYF. The V gene is TRBV10-3, the J gene TRBJ1-3; TRBD1 is a possible D gene (6 bases). V was shortened by 0 bases and J by 4 bases, with 10 bases between the two germline ends. The CDR3 has 15 amino acids. From germline, CDR1 is ENHRY and CDR2 SYGVKD.

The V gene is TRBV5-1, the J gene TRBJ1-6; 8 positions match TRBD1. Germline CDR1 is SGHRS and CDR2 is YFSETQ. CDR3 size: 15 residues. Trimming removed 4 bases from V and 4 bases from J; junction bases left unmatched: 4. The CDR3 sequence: CASSGTGVYNSPLHF. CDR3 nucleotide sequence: TGCGCCAGCAGCGGGACAGGCGTTTATAATTCACCCCTCCACTTT.

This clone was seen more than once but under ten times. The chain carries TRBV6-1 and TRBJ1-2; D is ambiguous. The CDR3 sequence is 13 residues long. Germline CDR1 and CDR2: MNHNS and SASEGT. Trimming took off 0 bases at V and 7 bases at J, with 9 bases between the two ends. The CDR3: CASSEAPGSGYTF. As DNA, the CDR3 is TGTGCCAGCAGTGAAGCGCCGGGTAGTGGCTACACCTTC.

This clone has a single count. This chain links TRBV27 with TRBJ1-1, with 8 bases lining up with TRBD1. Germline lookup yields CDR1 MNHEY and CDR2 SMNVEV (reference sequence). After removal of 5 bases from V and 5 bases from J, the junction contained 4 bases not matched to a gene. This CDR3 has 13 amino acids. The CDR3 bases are TGTGCCAGCAGTCCTAGGACAGGGACTGAAGCTTTCTTT. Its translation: CASSPRTGTEAFF.

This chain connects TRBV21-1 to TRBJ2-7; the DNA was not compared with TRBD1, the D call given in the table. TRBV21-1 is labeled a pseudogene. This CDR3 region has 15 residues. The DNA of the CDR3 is TGTGCCAGCAGCAAAGTAGAGGGGGCGCTCGGGGAGCAGTACGTC. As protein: CASSKVEGALGEQYV.

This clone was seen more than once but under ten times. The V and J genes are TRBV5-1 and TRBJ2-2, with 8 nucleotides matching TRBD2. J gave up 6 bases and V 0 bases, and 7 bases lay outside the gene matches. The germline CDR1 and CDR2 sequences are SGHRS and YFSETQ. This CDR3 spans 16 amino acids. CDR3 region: CASSLGTGGAAGELFF. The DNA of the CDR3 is TGCGCCAGCAGCTTGGGGACCGGGGGGGCCGCCGGGGAGCTGTTTTTT.

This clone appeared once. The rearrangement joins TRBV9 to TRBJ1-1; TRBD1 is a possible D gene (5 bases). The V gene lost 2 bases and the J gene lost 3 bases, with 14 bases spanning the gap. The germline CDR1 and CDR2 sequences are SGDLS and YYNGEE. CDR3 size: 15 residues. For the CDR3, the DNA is TGTGCCAGCAGCGTTAGAGCTTGGGGGGACACTGAAGCTTTCTTT. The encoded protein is CASSVRAWGDTEAFF.

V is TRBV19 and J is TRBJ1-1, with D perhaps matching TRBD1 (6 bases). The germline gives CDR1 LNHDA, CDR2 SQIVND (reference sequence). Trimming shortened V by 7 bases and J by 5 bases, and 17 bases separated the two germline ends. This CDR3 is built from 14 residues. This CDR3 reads CASTQGPQGTEAFF. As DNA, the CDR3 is TGTGCCAGTACCCAGGGACCTCAGGGGACTGAAGCTTTCTTT.

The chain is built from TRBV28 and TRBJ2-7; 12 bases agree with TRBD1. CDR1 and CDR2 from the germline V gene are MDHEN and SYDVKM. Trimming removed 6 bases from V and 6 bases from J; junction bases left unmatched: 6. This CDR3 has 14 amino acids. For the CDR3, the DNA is TGTGCCAGCAGCTCGGGACAGGGGGCGCTCGAGCAGTACGTC. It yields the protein CASSSGQGALEQYV.

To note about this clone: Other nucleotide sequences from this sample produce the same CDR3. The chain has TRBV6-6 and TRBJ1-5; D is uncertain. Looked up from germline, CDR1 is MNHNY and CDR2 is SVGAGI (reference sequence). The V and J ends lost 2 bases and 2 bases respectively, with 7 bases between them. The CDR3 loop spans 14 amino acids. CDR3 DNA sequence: TGTGCCAGCAGTTACCCCGAGGGCAATCAGCCCCAGCATTTT. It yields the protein CASSYPEGNQPQHF.

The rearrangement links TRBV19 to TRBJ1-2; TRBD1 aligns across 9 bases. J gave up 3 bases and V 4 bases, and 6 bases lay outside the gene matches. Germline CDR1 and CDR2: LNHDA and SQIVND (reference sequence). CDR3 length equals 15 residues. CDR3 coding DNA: TGTGCCAGTAGTAGTCGGACAGGGGTAGACTATGGCTACACCTTC. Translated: CASSSRTGVDYGYTF. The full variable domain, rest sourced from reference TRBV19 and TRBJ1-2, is DGGITQSPKYLFRKEGQNVTLSCEQNLNHDAMYWYRQDPGQGLRLIYYSQIVNDFQKGDIAEGYSVSREKKESFPLTVTSAQKNPTAFYLCASSSRTGVDYGYTFGSGTRLTVV.

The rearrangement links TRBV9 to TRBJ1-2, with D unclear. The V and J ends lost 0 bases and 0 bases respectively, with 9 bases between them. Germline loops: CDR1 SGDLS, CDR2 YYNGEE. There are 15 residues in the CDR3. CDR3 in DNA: TGTGCCAGCAGCGTAGGGGCCGTCACTAACTATGGCTACACCTTC. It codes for CASSVGAVTNYGYTF.

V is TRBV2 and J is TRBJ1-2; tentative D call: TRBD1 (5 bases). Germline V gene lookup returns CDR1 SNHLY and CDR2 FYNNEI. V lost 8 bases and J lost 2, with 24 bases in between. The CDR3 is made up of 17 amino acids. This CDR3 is CASGTSPELISNYGYTF. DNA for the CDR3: TGTGCCAGCGGGACTTCCCCAGAACTAATAAGCAACTATGGCTACACCTTC.

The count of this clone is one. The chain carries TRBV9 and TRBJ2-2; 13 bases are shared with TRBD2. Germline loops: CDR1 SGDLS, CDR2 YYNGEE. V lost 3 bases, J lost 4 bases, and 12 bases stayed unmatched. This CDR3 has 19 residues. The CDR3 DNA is TGTGCCAGCAGCGCAACGGGACTAGCGGGGCTTAAAAGCACCGGGGAGCTGTTTTTT. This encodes CASSATGLAGLKSTGELFF.

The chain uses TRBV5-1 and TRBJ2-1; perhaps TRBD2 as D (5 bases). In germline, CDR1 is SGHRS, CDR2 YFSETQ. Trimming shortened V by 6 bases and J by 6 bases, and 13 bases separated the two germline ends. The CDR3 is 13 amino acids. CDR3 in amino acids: CASNDGGINEQFF. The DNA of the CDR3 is TGCGCCAGCAACGACGGAGGCATCAATGAGCAGTTCTTC.

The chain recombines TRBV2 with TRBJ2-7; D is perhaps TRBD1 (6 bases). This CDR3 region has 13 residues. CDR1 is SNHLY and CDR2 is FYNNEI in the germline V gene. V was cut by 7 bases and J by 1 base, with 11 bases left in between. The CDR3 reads CASTRGLSYEQYV. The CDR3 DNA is TGTGCCAGCACCAGGGGCTTGTCCTACGAGCAGTACGTC.

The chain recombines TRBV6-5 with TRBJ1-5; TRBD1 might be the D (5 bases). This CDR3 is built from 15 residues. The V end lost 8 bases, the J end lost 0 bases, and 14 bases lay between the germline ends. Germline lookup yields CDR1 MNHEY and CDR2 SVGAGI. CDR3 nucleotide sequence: TGTGCCAGCGCATCGGAGGGGTATAGCAATCAGCCCCAGCATTTT. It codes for CASASEGYSNQPQHF.

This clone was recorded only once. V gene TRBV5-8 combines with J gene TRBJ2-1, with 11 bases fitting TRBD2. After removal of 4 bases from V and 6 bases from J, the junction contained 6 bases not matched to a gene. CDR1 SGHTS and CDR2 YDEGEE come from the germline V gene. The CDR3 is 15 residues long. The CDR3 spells CASSHSSGGFNEQFF. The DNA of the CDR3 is TGTGCCAGCAGCCACTCTAGCGGGGGGTTCAATGAGCAGTTCTTC.

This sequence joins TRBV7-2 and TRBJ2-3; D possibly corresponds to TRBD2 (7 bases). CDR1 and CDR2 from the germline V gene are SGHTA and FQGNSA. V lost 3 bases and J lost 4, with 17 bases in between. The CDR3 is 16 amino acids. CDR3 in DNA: TGTGCCAGCAGCTTTGGTGGGGGGGCCATGGCAGATACGCAGTATTTT. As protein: CASSFGGGAMADTQYF.

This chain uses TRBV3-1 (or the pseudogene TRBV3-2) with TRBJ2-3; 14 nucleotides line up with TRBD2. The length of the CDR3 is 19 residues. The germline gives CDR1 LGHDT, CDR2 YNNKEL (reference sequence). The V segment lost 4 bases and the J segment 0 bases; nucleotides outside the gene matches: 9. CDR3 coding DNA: TGTGCCAGCAGCCCCCCGGGGACTAGCGGGGGAACTAGCACAGATACGCAGTATTTT. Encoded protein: CASSPPGTSGGTSTDTQYF.

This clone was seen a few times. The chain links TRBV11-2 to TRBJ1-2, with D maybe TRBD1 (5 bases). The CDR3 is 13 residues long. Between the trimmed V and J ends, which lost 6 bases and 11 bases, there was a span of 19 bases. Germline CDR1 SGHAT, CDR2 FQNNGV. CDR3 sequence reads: CASSTSGGNGYTF. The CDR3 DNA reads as TGTGCCAGCAGTACTAGCGGGGGTAACGGGTACACCTTC.

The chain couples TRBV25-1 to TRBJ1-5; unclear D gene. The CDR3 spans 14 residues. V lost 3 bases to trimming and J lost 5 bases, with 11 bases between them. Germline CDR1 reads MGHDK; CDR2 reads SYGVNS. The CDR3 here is CASSDAGSHQPQHF. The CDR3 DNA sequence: TGTGCCAGCAGTGACGCAGGAAGTCATCAGCCCCAGCATTTT.

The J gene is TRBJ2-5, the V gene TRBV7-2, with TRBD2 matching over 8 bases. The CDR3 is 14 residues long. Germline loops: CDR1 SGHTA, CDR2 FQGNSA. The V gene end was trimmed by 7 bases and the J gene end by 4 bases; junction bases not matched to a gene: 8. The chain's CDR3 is CASTPAGGVETQYF. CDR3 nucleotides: TGTGCCAGCACCCCGGCGGGAGGAGTAGAGACCCAGTACTTC. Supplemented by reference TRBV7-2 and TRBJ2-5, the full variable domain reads GAGVSQSPSNKVTEKGKDVELRCDPISGHTALYWYRQSLGQGLEFLIYFQGNSAPDKSGLPSDRFSAERTGGSVSTLTIQRTQQEDSAVYLCASTPAGGVETQYFGPGTRLLVL.

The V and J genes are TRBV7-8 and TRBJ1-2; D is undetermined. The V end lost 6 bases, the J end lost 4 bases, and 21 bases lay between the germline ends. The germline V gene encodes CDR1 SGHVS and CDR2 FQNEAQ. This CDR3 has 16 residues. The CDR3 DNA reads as TGTGCCAGCAGTTCGAAAAGACCAACAGACCCCTATGGCTACACCTTC. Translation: CASSSKRPTDPYGYTF.